These T cell receptor beta chains were read from a single sample in a study of cytomegalovirus exposure and HLA in healthy donors. TCRdb keeps only in-frame clones here, not all; method: immunoSEQ multiplex PCR. Among approximately 110,000 clones listed, 76% were seen once. The sequenced material came from PBMCs. The receptors here all came from a middle-aged man in good health and CMV-seropositive. The CDR3 runs from the conserved cysteine through the conserved F or W. The order of the fields is V gene, clone size, D gene, J gene, CDR3 protein, CDR3 DNA. D genes are given only for firm matches. Rows give clone size only sometimes, using once, few, many, or a class for an expanded clone.

TRBV11-3	.	.	TRBJ2-3	CASSPGTPTQYF	TGTGCCAGCAGCCCCGGGACTCCTACGCAGTATTTT
TRBV7-8	few	.	TRBJ2-7	CASSLALADIYEQYF	TGTGCCAGCAGCTTAGCTTTAGCGGACATCTACGAGCAGTACTTC
TRBV10-3	.	.	TRBJ2-3	CAIMEGEGDTQYF	TGTGCCATCATGGAAGGTGAGGGAGATACGCAGTATTTT
TRBV12-5	.	.	TRBJ2-1	CASGLVPLVRTETYNEQFF	TGTGCTAGTGGTTTGGTTCCCTTAGTCCGGACTGAAACTTACAATGAGCAGTTCTTC
TRBV30	.	TRBD1	TRBJ1-5	CAWSQPGQGAFYSNQPQHF	TGTGCCTGGAGCCAACCGGGACAGGGGGCCTTTTATAGCAATCAGCCCCAGCATTTT
TRBV28	.	TRBD1	TRBJ2-7	CASCLQGVEQYF	TGTGCCAGTTGTTTACAGGGGGTCGAGCAGTACTTC
TRBV19	.	TRBD1	TRBJ2-2	CASSYRGANTGELFF	TGTGCCAGTAGTTACAGGGGCGCGAACACCGGGGAGCTGTTTTTT
TRBV6-1	few	.	TRBJ2-5	CASSGGRRGARETQYF	TGTGCCAGCAGTGGGGGGCGCAGGGGGGCGCGAGAGACCCAGTACTTC
TRBV5-1	.	.	TRBJ2-7	CASSLVTGTAYEQYF	TGCGCCAGCAGCTTGGTTACAGGTACCGCCTACGAGCAGTACTTC
TRBV29-1	.	.	TRBJ2-5	CSVAWGGALGETQYF	TGCAGCGTTGCGTGGGGGGGGGCGCTGGGAGAGACCCAGTACTTC
TRBV2	.	TRBD1	TRBJ2-7	CASSPGTDGYEQYF	TGTGCCAGCAGTCCCGGGACAGACGGATACGAGCAGTACTTC
TRBV2	.	.	TRBJ1-1	CASSPRVGTEAFF	TGTGCCAGCAGCCCGCGGGTGGGGACTGAAGCTTTCTTT
TRBV6-1	.	.	TRBJ2-7	CASTSSYEQYF	TGTGCCAGCACCTCGTCCTACGAGCAGTACTTC
TRBV19	.	.	TRBJ1-4	CASSIAPGGKLFF	TGTGCCAGTAGTATTGCCCCGGGTGGAAAACTGTTTTTT
TRBV4-1	.	.	TRBJ2-1	CASSQDRTGAIPYNEQFF	TGCGCCAGCAGCCAAGATCGAACGGGAGCAATCCCCTACAATGAGCAGTTCTTC
TRBV2	.	TRBD1	TRBJ1-1	CASSEGGQRTYAFF	TGTGCCAGCAGTGAAGGGGGACAGCGAACCTACGCTTTCTTT
TRBV19	.	.	TRBJ2-7	CASSIAQVGYEQYF	TGTGCCAGTAGTATAGCTCAGGTTGGTTACGAGCAGTACTTC
TRBV28	.	.	TRBJ1-1	CASSPSRGKFAEAFF	TGTGCCAGCAGCCCTTCACGAGGGAAGTTCGCTGAAGCTTTCTTT
TRBV6-5	.	TRBD2	TRBJ2-7	CASQRGRVSYEQYF	TGTGCCTCCCAGCGGGGCAGGGTTTCCTACGAGCAGTACTTC
TRBV18	.	TRBD1	TRBJ1-1	CASSPQGETEAFF	TGTGCCAGCTCACCTCAGGGGGAGACTGAAGCTTTCTTT
TRBV7-3	.	.	TRBJ1-1	CASSLMRNTEAFF	TGTGCCAGCAGCTTAATGAGGAACACTGAAGCTTTCTTT
TRBV9	.	.	TRBJ1-1	CASSVRGGNTEAFF	TGTGCCAGCAGCGTAAGGGGGGGGAACACTGAAGCTTTCTTT
TRBV25-1	.	TRBD2	TRBJ2-3	CASSAQGGRALRDTQYF	TGTGCCAGCAGTGCACAAGGTGGGAGGGCCTTGAGAGATACGCAGTATTTT
TRBV7-2	.	TRBD2	TRBJ2-7	CASSFTGTSGAEQYF	TGTGCCAGCAGTTTTACCGGGACTAGCGGGGCCGAGCAGTACTTC
TRBV18	.	.	TRBJ1-4	CASSPDSSTNEKLFF	TGTGCCAGCTCCCCGGACAGTTCAACTAATGAAAAACTGTTTTTT
TRBV11-3	.	.	TRBJ2-5	CASSLVRTAGVTQYF	TGTGCCAGCAGCTTAGTGAGGACAGCAGGGGTGACCCAGTACTTC
TRBV5-6	.	.	TRBJ2-2	CASSLELSAGELFF	TGTGCCAGCAGCTTGGAGTTGTCGGCCGGGGAGCTGTTTTTT
TRBV30	.	.	TRBJ1-2	CAWSVTSRGYTF	TGTGCCTGGAGTGTAACCAGTCGTGGCTACACCTTC
TRBV7-2	.	TRBD1	TRBJ1-2	CASSLDPGTGGYTF	TGTGCCAGCAGCTTAGACCCCGGGACAGGAGGCTACACCTTC
TRBV28	.	TRBD2	TRBJ2-7	CASSSRSTSGPYEQYF	TGTGCCAGCAGTTCCCGATCGACTAGCGGACCCTACGAGCAGTACTTC
TRBV30	few	.	TRBJ2-1	CAWSGSSYNEQFF	TGTGCCTGGAGCGGGAGCTCCTACAATGAGCAGTTCTTC
TRBV5-1	.	.	TRBJ1-1	CASSLRRDTEAFF	TGCGCCAGCAGCTTGCGGAGGGACACTGAAGCTTTCTTT
TRBV2	.	TRBD2	TRBJ2-1	CASRGGVNEQFF	TGTGCCAGCAGGGGGGGGGTGAATGAGCAGTTCTTC
TRBV7-2	.	.	TRBJ2-5	CASSPAARREETQYF	TGTGCCAGCAGCCCAGCGGCCCGACGGGAGGAGACCCAGTACTTC
TRBV7-3	few	.	TRBJ1-1	CASSQRGIGEAFF	TGTGCCAGCAGCCAAAGGGGTATCGGTGAAGCTTTCTTT
TRBV4-3	.	.	TRBJ2-3	CASSQQQGTDTQYF	TGCGCCAGCAGCCAACAACAGGGCACAGATACGCAGTATTTT
TRBV6-5	.	TRBD2	TRBJ2-7	CASSYYSGATYEQYF	TGTGCCAGCAGTTACTACAGCGGGGCTACCTACGAGCAGTACTTC
TRBV4-1	.	.	TRBJ2-7	CASSQPYDRAYERYF	TGCGCCAGCAGCCAACCGTACGACAGAGCCTACGAGCGGTACTTC
TRBV7-8	.	TRBD2	TRBJ2-6	CAGSLGRAGANVLTF	TGTGCCGGATCCTTGGGGAGGGCTGGGGCCAACGTCCTGACTTTC
TRBV19	.	.	TRBJ1-4	CASSTSGALNEKLFF	TGTGCCAGTAGTACCTCAGGGGCCCTTAATGAAAAACTGTTTTTT
TRBV15	.	TRBD2	TRBJ2-7	CATSRSGRSYEQYF	TGTGCCACCAGCCGGAGCGGGAGGTCCTACGAGCAGTACTTC
TRBV6-1	.	.	TRBJ1-1	CASSDPSLQGHNTEAFF	TGTGCCAGCAGTGATCCCTCCCTACAGGGCCATAACACTGAAGCTTTCTTT
TRBV10-3	.	TRBD1	TRBJ1-5	CAISDNQGGQPQHF	TGTGCCATCAGTGACAACCAGGGGGGTCAGCCCCAGCATTTT
TRBV28	.	.	TRBJ2-2	CASLALDKNTGELFF	TGTGCCAGCCTCGCCTTGGACAAGAACACCGGGGAGCTGTTTTTT
TRBV28	.	TRBD2	TRBJ2-1	CASSLPRGLAGHGRSYNEQFF	TGTGCCAGCAGTTTACCGCGGGGACTAGCGGGCCACGGCCGGTCCTACAATGAGCAGTTCTTC
TRBV9	once	TRBD1	TRBJ1-4	CASSEGTDNEKLFF	TGTGCCAGCAGCGAGGGGACAGATAATGAAAAACTGTTTTTT
TRBV19	.	TRBD1	TRBJ2-5	CASSHGTAQETQYF	TGTGCCAGTAGTCACGGGACAGCACAAGAGACCCAGTACTTC
TRBV7-9	.	.	TRBJ1-2	CASSSVGHPANYGYTF	TGTGCCAGCAGCTCGGTCGGACACCCAGCTAACTATGGCTACACCTTC
TRBV28	.	TRBD1	TRBJ1-1	CASKVFVGQWGRGNTEAFF	TGTGCCAGCAAAGTTTTTGTGGGACAGTGGGGCCGTGGGAACACTGAAGCTTTCTTT
TRBV18	once	TRBD1	TRBJ2-7	CASSGQGSYEQYF	TGTGCCAGCTCTGGACAGGGCTCCTACGAGCAGTACTTC
TRBV11-2	.	.	TRBJ1-2	CASSFGFTSGYTF	TGTGCCAGCAGCTTTGGTTTTACGAGTGGCTACACCTTC
TRBV9	few	.	TRBJ2-2	CASSVGGSALNTGELFF	TGTGCCAGCAGCGTAGGTGGTAGCGCGTTAAACACCGGGGAGCTGTTTTTT
TRBV10-2	.	TRBD1	TRBJ1-1	CASSLGSGTVLEAFF	TGCGCCAGCAGTCTGGGATCAGGGACAGTACTTGAAGCTTTCTTT
TRBV6-1	.	.	TRBJ1-2	CASPGRGMRGYTF	TGTGCCAGCCCAGGGAGGGGAATGAGGGGCTACACCTTC
TRBV7-9	.	TRBD1	TRBJ2-7	CASSLAGGNEQYF	TGTGCCAGCAGCTTAGCAGGGGGCAACGAGCAGTACTTC
TRBV7-9	.	.	TRBJ2-7	CASSLAGPEDEQYF	TGTGCCAGCAGCTTAGCAGGGCCGGAGGACGAGCAGTACTTC
TRBV10-3	.	TRBD2	TRBJ2-7	CAISDLAGEFYEQYF	TGTGCCATCAGCGATCTAGCGGGCGAATTCTACGAGCAGTACTTC